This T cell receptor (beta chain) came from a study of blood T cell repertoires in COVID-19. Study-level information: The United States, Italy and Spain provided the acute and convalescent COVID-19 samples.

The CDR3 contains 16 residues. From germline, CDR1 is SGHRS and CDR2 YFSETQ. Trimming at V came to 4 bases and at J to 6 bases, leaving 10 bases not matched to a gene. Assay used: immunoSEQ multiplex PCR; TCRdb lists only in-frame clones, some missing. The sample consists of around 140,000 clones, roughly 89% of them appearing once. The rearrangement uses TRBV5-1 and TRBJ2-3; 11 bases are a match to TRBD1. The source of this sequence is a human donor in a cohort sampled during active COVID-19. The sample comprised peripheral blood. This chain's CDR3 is CASSVNGQGAWDTQYF. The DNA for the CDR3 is TGCGCCAGCAGCGTAAATGGACAGGGGGCGTGGGATACGCAGTATTTT.